This paragraph covers one T cell receptor (beta chain) sequence. This clone was found once. Which antigen it targets is not known. Per-nucleotide qualities are absent, and no much larger clonotype sits a single base away. What the time point label conveys for this sample: after dendritic cell vaccination, including at tumor progression/relapse. To be selected, patients needed enough residual fresh-frozen tumor tissue and more than two years of available survival data. Molecular status otherwise varied across the glioblastoma patients, but none of them carried an isocitrate dehydrogenase mutation. PBMC were collected before vaccination, two weeks after the third vaccination, and at tumor progression when it occurred. The Qiagen DNeasy Blood extraction Kit was used to extract genomic DNA. These data originate in a study of glioma-infiltrating T cells after dendritic cell vaccination (dated by TCRdb to 2016 to 2018). About the investigation overall: A cohort of 15 glioblastoma patients from Phase I and II dendritic cell vaccination trials was included, of whom 9 were newly diagnosed and 6 had recurrent disease. In glioblastoma patients vaccinated with dendritic cells, deep sequencing of TCR beta CDR3 regions served to measure tumor-infiltrating lymphocyte content and to compare repertoires between tumor and blood. The vaccine consisted of monocyte-derived dendritic cells cultured about seven days with IL-4 and GM-CSF, then pulsed overnight with autologous tumor lysate. Each patient was given three intradermal dendritic cell vaccine injections, spaced two weeks apart, in the arm below the axilla. Survival after dendritic cell vaccination was correlated with TCR sequencing metrics, including TIL content and tumor-blood repertoire overlap. Patients received autologous tumor lysate-pulsed dendritic cell vaccination between about 2002 and 2012. Here is what the overall study found, with its caveats: No direct relationship between TCR clonality and survival was found, suggesting a diverse polyclonal response may matter. The cohort was small and heterogeneous, and full blood and tumor sets were available for few patients, with initial-recurrent tumor pairs available for even fewer patients. After dendritic cell vaccination, a higher estimated pretreatment TIL content predicted longer time to progression and overall survival. The three-group TCR overlap response model was described as speculative and requiring prospective validation.

The immunoSEQ assay amplified TCRB CDR3 regions from roughly 2 micrograms of genomic DNA, or from all available DNA when less than that amount was available. Multiplex PCR used 60 forward primers for TCR V beta segments and 13 reverse primers for J beta segments. To estimate the number of reads per starting template, synthetic control templates were added to each sample at limiting dilution. The Illumina HiSeq System generated 87 bp sequencing reads. The paper's processing steps were these. PCR and sequencing errors were removed by a nearest neighbor algorithm that merged closely related sequences. TCR overlap was defined as the percentage of unique tumor TCR beta sequences that were also found in the peripheral blood of the same patient. In its TCRdb copy, this immuneACCESS table keeps in-frame sequences only and misses some clones. Where compared with another copy, unresolved V genes explain less than half of these, and the others have no known cause. V and J calls and clone size are those listed in that table; D and trimming were worked out from the DNA. The sample yields roughly 100,000 clones; 90% were counted once. The ten biggest clones cover roughly 2.5% of the sample.

The germline V gene gives CDR1 as SGHDT and CDR2 as YYEEEE. Trimming at the junction amounts to 0 bases on V and 2 bases on J, and the germline ends lie 3 bases apart. From the cysteine through the phenylalanine, the CDR3 covers 14 amino acids. CDR3 DNA is the only sequence kept; it has 42 bases, read in frame from the first base. The V and J genes are TRBV5-6 and TRBJ1-6; the D gene is unclear. The starting material was blood, obtained after dendritic cell vaccination. The clonotype originates from a human donor with glioblastoma. The CDR3 region reads CASSLGTYNSPLHF. The DNA sequence is TGTGCCAGCAGCTTGGGTACCTATAATTCACCCCTCCACTTT.